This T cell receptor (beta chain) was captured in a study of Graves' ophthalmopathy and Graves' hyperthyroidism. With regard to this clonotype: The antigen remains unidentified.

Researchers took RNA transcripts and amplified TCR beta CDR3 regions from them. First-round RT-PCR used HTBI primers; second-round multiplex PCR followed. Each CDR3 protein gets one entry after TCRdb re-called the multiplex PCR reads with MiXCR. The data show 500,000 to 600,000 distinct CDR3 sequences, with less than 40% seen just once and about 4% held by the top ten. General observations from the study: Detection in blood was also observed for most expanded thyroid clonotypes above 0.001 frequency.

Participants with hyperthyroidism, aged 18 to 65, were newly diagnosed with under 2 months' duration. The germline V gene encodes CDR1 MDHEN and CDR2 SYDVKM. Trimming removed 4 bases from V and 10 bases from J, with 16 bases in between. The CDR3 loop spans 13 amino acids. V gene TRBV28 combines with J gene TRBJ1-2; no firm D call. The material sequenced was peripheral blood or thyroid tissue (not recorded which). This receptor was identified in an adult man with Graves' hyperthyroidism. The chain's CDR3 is CASSWTESGVYTF. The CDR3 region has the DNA TGTGCCAGCAGTTGGACGGAGTCTGGAGTCTACACCTTC.